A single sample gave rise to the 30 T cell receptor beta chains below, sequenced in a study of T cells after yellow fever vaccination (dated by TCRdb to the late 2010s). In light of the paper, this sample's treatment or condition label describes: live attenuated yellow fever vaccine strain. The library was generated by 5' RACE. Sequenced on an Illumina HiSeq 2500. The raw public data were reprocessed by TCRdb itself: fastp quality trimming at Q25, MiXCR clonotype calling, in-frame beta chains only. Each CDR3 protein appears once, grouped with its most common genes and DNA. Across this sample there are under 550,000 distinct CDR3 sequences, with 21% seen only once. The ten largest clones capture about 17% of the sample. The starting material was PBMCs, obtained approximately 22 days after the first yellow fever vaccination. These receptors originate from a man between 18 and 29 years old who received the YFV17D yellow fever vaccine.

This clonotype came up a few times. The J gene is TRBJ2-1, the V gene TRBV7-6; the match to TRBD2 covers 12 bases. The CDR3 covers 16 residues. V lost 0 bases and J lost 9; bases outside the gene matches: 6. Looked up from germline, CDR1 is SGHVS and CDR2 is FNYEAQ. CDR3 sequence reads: CASSLAELAGGSEQFF. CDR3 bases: TGTGCCAGCAGCTTAGCTGAACTAGCGGGGGGATCTGAGCAGTTCTTC.

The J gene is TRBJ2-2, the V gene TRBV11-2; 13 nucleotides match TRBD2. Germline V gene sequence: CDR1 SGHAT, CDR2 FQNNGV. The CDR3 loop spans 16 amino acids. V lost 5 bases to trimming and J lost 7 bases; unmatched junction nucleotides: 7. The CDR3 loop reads CASSPLAGGYIGELFF. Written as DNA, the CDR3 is TGTGCCAGCAGCCCACTAGCGGGGGGGTATATCGGGGAGCTGTTTTTT.

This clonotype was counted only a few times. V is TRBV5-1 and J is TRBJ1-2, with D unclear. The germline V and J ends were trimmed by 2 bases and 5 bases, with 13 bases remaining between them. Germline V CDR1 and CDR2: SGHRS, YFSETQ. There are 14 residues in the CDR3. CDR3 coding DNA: TGCGCCAGCAGCTTTCGACCGAGAGATTATGGCTACACCTTC. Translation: CASSFRPRDYGYTF.

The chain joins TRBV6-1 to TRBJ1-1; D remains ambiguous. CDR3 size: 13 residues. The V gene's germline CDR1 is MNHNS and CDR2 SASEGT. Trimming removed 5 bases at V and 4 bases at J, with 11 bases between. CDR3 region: CASSRLGVTEAFF. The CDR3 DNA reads TGTGCCAGCAGTCGCCTTGGAGTCACTGAAGCTTTCTTT.

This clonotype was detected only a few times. CDR3 sequence (DNA): TGTGCCAGCAGTTTGGGTCAGGAGTATAGCAATCAGCCCCAGCATTTT. Its protein product is CASSLGQEYSNQPQHF. The V and J genes are TRBV12-3 or TRBV12-4 and TRBJ1-5, with D unresolved. The V end was cut by 3 bases, the J end by 0 bases, with 12 bases between. CDR3 length equals 16 residues.

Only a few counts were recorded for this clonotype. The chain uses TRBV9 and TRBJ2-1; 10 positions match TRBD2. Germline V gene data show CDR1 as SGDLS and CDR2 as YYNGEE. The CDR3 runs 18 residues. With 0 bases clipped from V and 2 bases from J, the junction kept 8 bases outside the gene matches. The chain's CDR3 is CASSVGGSGGTPYNEQFF. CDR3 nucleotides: TGTGCCAGCAGCGTAGGAGGTAGCGGGGGGACCCCCTACAATGAGCAGTTCTTC.

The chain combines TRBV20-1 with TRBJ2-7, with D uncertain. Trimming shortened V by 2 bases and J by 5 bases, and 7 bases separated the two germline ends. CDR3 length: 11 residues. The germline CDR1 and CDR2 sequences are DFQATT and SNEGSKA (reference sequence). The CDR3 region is CSARSGHEQYV. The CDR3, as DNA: TGCAGTGCTAGATCCGGGCACGAGCAGTACGTC.

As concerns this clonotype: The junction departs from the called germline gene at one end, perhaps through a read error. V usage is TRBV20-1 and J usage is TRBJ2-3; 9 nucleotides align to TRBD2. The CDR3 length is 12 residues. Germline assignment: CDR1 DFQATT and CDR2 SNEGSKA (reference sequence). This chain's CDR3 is CSAGTSKDTQYF. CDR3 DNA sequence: TGCAGTGCCGGGACTAGCAAAGATACGCAGTATTTT.

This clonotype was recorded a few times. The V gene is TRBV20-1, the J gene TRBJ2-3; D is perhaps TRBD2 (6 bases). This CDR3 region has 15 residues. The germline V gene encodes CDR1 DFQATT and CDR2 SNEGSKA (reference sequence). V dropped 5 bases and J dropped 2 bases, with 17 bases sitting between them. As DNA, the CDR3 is TGCAGTGCTTTCGGGAGTCAACATCCCACAGATACGCAGTATTTT. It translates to CSAFGSQHPTDTQYF.

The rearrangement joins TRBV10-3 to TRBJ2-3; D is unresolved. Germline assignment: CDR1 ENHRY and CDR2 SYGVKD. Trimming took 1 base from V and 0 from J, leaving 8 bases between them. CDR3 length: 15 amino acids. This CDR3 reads CAISELQGSTDTQYF. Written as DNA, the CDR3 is TGTGCCATCAGTGAGTTACAAGGGAGCACAGATACGCAGTATTTT.

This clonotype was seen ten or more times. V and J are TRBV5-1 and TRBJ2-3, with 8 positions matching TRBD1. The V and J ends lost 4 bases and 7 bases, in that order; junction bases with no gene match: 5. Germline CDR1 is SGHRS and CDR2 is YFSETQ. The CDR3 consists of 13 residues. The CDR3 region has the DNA TGCGCCAGCAGCCCCGACAGGGGAAATACGCAGTATTTT. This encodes CASSPDRGNTQYF.

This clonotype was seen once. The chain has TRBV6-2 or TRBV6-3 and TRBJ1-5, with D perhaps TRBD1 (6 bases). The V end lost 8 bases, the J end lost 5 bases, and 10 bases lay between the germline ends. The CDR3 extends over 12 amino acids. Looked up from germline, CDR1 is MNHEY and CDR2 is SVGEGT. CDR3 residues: CASGQFHQPQHF. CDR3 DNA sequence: TGTGCCAGCGGACAGTTCCATCAGCCCCAGCATTTT.

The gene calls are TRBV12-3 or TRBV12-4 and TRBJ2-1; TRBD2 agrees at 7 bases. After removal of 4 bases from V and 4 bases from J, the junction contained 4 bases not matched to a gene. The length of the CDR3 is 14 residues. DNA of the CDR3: TGTGCCAGCAGTTGGGGGGGGTTTTACAATGAGCAGTTCTTC. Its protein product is CASSWGGFYNEQFF.

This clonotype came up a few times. The CDR3 loop reads CASRLLNRGANTEAFF. The CDR3 DNA sequence: TGCGCCAGCAGACTCCTAAACAGGGGGGCGAACACTGAAGCTTTCTTT. This chain joins TRBV4-1 and TRBJ1-1, with TRBD1 identical over 8 bases. The CDR3 covers 16 residues. Germline V gene lookup returns CDR1 MGHRA and CDR2 YSYEKL. The V gene end was trimmed by 6 bases and the J gene end by 1 base; junction bases not matched to a gene: 10.

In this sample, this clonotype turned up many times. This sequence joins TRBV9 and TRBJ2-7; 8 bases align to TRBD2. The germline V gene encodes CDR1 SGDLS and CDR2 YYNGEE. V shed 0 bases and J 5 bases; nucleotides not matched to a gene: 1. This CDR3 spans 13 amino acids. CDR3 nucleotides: TGTGCCAGCAGCGTAGGCGGGGGGAACGAGCAGTACTTC. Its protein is CASSVGGGNEQYF.

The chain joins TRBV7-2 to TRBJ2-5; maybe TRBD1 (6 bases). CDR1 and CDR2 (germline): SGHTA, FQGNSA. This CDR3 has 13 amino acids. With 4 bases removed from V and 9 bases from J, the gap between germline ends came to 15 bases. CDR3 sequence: CASSSEGGLAQYF. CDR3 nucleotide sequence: TGTGCCAGCAGCTCCGAAGGGGGTCTGGCCCAGTACTTC.

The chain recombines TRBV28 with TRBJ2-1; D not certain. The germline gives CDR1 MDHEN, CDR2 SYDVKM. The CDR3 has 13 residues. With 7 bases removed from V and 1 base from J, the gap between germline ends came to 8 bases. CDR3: CASTRQSYNEQFF. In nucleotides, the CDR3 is TGTGCCAGCACCCGCCAGTCCTACAATGAGCAGTTCTTC.

Here the CDR3 DNA reads TGTGCCAGCAGCTTACGGGGGGGTCCGGGGGACTATGGCTACACCTTC. It codes for CASSLRGGPGDYGYTF. The chain is built from TRBV7-2 and TRBJ1-2, with a possible D match to TRBD1 (5 bases). Germline assignment: CDR1 SGHTA and CDR2 FQGNSA. The CDR3 is made up of 16 amino acids. V gave up 2 bases and J gave up 3 bases, with 16 bases separating them.

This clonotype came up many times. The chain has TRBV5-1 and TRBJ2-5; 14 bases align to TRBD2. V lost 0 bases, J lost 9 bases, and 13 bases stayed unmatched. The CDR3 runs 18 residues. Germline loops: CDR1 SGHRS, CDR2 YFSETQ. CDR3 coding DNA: TGCGCCAGCAGCTTGGAGGCCCGGACTAGCGGGGGGAAGAGGTCCCAGTACTTC. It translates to CASSLEARTSGGKRSQYF.

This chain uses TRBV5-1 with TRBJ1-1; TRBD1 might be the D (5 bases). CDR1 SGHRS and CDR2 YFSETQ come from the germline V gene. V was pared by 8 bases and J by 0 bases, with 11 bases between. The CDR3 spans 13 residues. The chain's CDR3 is CASHETVNTEAFF. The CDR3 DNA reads TGCGCCAGTCACGAGACAGTGAACACTGAAGCTTTCTTT.

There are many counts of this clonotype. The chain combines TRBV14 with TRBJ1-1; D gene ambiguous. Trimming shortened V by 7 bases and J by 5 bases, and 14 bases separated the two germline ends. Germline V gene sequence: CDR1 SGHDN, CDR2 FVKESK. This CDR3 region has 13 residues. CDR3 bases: TGTGCCAGCACCAGAGGGAGCGGGACTGAAGCTTTCTTT. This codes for CASTRGSGTEAFF. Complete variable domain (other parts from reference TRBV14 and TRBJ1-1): EAGVTQFPSHSVIEKGQTVTLRCDPISGHDNLYWYRRVMGKEIKFLLHFVKESKQDESGMPNNRFLAERTGGTYSTLKVQPAELEDSGVYFCASTRGSGTEAFFGQGTRLTVV.

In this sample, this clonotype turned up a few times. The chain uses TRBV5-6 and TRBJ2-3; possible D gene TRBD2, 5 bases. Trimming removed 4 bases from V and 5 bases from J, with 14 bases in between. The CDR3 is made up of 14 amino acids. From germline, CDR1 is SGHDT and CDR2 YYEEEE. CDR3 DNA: TGTGCCAGCAGCCTGGGTGGGGAGAGAGATACGCAGTATTTT. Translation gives CASSLGGERDTQYF.

CDR3 amino acids: CASSRLDYYNEQFF. In DNA, the CDR3 is TGTGCCAGCAGCCGACTCGACTACTACAATGAGCAGTTCTTC. The chain links TRBV5-6 to TRBJ2-1; D might be TRBD2 (5 bases). CDR3 length: 14 residues. CDR1 and CDR2 from the germline V gene are SGHDT and YYEEEE. V lost 4 bases, J lost 3 bases, and 11 bases lay in between.

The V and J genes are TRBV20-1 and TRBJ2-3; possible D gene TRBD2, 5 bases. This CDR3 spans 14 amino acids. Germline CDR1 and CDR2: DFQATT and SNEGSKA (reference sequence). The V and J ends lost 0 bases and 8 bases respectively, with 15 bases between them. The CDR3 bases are TGCAGTGCTAGAGAGAGGGTGGTTTTCGGTACGCAGTATTTT. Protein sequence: CSARERVVFGTQYF.

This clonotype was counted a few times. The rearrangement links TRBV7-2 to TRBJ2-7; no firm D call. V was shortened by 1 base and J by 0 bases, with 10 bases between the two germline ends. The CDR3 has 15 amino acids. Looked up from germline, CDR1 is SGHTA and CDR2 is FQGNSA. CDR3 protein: CASSLVGKSSYEQYV. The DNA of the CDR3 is TGTGCCAGCAGCTTAGTTGGCAAGAGCTCCTACGAGCAGTACGTC.

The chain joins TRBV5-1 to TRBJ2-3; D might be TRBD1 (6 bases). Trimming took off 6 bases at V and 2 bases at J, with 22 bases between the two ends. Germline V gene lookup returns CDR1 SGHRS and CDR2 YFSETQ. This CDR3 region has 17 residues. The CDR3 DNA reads TGCGCCAGCACGCTTGGGATATCGGGACACTCCACAGATACGCAGTATTTT. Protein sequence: CASTLGISGHSTDTQYF.

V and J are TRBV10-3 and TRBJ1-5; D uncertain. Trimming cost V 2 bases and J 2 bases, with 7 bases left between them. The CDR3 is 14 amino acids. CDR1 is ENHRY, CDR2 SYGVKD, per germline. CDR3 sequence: CAISEGVRNQPQHF. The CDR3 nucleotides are TGTGCCATCAGTGAGGGGGTTCGCAATCAGCCCCAGCATTTT.

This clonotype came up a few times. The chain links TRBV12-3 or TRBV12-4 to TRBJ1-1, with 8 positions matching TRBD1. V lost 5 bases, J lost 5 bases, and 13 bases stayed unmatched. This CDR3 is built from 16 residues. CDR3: CASSIKNRGLETEAFF. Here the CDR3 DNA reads TGTGCCAGCAGTATTAAGAACAGGGGGTTGGAGACTGAAGCTTTCTTT.

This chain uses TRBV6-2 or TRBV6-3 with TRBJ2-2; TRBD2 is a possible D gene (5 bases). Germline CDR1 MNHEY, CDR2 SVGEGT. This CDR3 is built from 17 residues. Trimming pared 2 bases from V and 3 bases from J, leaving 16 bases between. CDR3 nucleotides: TGTGCCAGCAGTTACAATCCGGGGAAGAGGGACACCGGGGAGCTGTTTTTT. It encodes CASSYNPGKRDTGELFF.

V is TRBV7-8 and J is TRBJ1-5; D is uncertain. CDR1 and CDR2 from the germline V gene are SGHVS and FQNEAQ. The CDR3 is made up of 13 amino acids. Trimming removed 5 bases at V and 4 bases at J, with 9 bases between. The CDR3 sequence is CASSPLENQPQHF. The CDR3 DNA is TGTGCCAGCAGCCCCCTCGAGAATCAGCCCCAGCATTTT. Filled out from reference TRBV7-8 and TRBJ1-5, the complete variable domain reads GAGVSQSPRYKVAKRGQDVALRCDPISGHVSLFWYQQALGQGPEFLTYFQNEAQLDKSGLPSDRFFAERPEGSVSTLKIQRTQQEDSAVYLCASSPLENQPQHFGDGTRLSIL.